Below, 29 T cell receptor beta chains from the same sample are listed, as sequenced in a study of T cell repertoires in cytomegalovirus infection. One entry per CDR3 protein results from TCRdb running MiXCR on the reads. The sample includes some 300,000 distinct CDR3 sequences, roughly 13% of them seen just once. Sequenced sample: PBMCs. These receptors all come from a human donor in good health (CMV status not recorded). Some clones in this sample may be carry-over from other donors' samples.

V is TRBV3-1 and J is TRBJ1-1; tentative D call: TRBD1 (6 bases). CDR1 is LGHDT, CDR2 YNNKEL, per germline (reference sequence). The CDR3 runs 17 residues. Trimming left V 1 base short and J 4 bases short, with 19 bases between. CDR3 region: CASSQVGGRTEGTEAFF. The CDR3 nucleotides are TGTGCCAGCAGCCAAGTCGGGGGGCGCACCGAGGGCACTGAAGCTTTCTTT.

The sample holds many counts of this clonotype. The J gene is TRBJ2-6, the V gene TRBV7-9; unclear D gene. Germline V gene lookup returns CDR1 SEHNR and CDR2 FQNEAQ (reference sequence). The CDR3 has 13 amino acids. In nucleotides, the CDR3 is TGTGCTACGAAGGTTTCTGGGGCCAACGTCCTGACTTTC. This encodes CATKVSGANVLTF.

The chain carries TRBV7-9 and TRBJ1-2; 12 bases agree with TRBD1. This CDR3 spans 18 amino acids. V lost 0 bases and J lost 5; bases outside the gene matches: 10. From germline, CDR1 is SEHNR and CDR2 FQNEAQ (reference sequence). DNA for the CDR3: TGTGCCAGCAGCTTAGCGCTTCAGGGACAGGGGGCTCGTTATGGCTACACCTTC. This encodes CASSLALQGQGARYGYTF.

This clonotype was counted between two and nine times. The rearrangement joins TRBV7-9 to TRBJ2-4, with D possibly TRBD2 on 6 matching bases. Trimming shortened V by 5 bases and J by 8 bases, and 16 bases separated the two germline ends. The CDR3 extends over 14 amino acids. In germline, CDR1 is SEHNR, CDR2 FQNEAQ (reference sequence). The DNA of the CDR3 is TGTGCCAGCAGCCTCCAGGAGGGAGGCGACATTCAGTACTTC. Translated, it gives CASSLQEGGDIQYF.

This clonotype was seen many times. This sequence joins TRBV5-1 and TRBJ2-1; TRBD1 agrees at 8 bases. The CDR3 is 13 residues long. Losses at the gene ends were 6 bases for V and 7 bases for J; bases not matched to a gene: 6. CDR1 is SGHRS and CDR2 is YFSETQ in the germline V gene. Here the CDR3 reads CASTLQGGNEQFF. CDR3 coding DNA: TGCGCCAGCACCCTACAGGGGGGAAATGAGCAGTTCTTC.

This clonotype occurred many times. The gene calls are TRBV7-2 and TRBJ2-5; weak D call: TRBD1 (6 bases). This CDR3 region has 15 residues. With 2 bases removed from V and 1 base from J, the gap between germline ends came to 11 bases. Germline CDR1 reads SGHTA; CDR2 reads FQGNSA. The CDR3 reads CASSLWGTSQETQYF. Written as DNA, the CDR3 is TGTGCCAGCAGCTTATGGGGGACAAGCCAAGAGACCCAGTACTTC.

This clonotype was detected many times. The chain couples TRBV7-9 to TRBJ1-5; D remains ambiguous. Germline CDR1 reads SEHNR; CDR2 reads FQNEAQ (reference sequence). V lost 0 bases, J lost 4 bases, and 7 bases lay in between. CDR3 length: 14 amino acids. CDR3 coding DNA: TGTGCCAGCAGCTTAGCCGGATTGAATCAGCCCCAGCATTTT. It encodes CASSLAGLNQPQHF. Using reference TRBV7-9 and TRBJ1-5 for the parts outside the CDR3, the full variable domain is DTGVSQNPRHKITKRGQNVTFRCDPISEHNRLYWYRQTLGQGPEFLTYFQNEAQLEKSRLLSDRFSAERPKGSFSTLEIQRTEQGDSAMYLCASSLAGLNQPQHFGDGTRLSIL.

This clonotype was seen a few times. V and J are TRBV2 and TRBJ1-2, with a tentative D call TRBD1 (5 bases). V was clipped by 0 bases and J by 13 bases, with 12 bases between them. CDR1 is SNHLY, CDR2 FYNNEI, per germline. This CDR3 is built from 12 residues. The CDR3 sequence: CASSEAWGHSTF. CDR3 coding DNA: TGTGCCAGCAGTGAAGCTTGGGGCCATAGCACCTTC.

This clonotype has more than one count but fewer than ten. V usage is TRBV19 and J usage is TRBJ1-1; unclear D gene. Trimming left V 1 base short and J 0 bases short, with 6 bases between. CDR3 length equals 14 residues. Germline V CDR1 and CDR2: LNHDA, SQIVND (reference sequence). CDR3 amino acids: CASSIGHMNTEAFF. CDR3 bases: TGTGCCAGTAGTATAGGACACATGAACACTGAAGCTTTCTTT.

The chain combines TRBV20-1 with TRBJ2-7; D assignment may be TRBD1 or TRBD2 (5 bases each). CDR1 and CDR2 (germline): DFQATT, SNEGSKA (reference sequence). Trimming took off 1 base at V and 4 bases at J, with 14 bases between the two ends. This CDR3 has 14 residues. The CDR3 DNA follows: TGCAGTGCTAGAGGAGCGAGGTGGGGGTACGAGCAGTACTTC. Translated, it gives CSARGARWGYEQYF.

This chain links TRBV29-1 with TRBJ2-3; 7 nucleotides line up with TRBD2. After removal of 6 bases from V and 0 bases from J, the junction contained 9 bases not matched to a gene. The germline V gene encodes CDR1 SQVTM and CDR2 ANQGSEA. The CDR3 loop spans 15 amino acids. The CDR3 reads CSVASSGLSTDTQYF. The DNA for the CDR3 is TGCAGCGTCGCTTCTAGCGGCCTTAGCACAGATACGCAGTATTTT.

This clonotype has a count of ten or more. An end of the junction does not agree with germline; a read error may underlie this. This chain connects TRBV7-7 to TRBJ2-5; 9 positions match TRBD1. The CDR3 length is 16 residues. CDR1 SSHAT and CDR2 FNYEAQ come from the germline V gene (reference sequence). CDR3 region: CASSLRGDRVQETQYF. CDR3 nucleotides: TGTGCTAGCAGCTTAAGAGGGGACAGGGTTCAAGAGACCCAGTACTTC.

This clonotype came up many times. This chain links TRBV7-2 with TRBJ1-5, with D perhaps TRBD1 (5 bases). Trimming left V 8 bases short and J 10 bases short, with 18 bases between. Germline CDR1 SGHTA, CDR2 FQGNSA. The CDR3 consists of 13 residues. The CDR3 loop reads CASSGDPSFPQHF. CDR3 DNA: TGTGCCAGCTCCGGGGACCCCTCGTTTCCCCAGCATTTT.

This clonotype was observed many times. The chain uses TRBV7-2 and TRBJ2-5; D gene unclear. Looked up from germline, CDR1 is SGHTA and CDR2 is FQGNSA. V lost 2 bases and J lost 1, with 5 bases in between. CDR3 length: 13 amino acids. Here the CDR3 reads CASSLYAQETQYF. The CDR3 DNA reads TGTGCCAGCAGCTTATATGCCCAAGAGACCCAGTACTTC.

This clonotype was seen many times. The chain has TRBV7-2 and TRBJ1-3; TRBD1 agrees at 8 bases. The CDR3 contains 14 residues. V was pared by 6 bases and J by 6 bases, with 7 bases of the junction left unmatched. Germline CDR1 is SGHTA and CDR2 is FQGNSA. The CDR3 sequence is CASSRQGRENTIYF. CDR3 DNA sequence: TGTGCCAGCAGTCGACAGGGGAGGGAAAACACCATATATTTT.

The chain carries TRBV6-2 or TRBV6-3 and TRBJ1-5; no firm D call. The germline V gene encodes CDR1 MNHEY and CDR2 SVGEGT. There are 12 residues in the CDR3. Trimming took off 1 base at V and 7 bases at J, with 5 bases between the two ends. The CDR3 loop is CASSYFGQPQHF. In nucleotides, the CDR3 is TGTGCCAGCAGTTACTTCGGGCAGCCCCAGCATTTT.

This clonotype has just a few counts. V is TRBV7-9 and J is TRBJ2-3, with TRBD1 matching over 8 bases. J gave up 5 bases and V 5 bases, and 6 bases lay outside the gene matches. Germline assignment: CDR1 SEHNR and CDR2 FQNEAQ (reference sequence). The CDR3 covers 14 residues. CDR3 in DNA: TGTGCCAGCAGCCCGGGACAGGCGGTAGATACGCAGTATTTT. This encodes CASSPGQAVDTQYF.

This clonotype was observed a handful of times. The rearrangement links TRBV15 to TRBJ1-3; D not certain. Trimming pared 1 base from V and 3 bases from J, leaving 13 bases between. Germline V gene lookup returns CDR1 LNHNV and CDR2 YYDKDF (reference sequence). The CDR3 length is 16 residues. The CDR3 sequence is CATSRGGGIFGNTIYF. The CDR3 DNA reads TGTGCCACCAGCAGAGGAGGAGGGATCTTTGGAAACACCATATATTTT. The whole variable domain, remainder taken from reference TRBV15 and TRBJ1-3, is DAMVIQNPRYQVTQFGKPVTLSCSQTLNHNVMYWYQQKSSQAPKLLFHYYDKDFNNEADTPDNFQSRRPNTSFCFLDIRSPGLGDTAMYLCATSRGGGIFGNTIYFGEGSWLTVV.

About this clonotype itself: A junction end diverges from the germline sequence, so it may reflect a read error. The CDR3 bases are TGTGCCAGCAGTCGACTAGCGGGGAACACCGAGGAGCTGTTTTTT. Translating it yields CASSRLAGNTEELFF. This chain connects TRBV12-3 or TRBV12-4 to TRBJ2-2; TRBD2 matches 11 bases. This CDR3 is 15 amino acids long.

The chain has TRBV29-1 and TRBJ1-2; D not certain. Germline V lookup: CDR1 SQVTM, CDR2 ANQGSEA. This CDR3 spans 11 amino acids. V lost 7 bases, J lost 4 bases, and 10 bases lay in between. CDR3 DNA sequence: TGCAGCGCCGAGGGCCGCTATGGCTACACCTTC. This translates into CSAEGRYGYTF.

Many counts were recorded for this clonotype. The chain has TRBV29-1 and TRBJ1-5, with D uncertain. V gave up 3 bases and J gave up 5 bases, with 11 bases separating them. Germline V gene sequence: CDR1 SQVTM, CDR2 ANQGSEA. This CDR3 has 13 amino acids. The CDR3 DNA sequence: TGCAGCGTTGAGACCGGGAGGGATCAGCCCCAGCATTTT. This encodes CSVETGRDQPQHF.

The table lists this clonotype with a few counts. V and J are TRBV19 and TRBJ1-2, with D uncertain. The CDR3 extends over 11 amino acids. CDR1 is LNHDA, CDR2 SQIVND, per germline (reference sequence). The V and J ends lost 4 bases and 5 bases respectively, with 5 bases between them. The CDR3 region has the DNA TGTGCCAGTAGTAGTCGATATGGCTACACCTTC. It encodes CASSSRYGYTF.

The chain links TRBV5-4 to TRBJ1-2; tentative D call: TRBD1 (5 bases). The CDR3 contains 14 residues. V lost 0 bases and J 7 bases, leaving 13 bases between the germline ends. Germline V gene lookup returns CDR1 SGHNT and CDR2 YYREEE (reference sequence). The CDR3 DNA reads TGTGCCAGCAGCTTGGAAGGGGCCGGGGGTGGCTACACCTTC. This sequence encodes CASSLEGAGGGYTF. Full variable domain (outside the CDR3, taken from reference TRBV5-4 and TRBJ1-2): ETGVTQSPTHLIKTRGQQVTLRCSSQSGHNTVSWYQQALGQGPQFIFQYYREEENGRGNFPPRFSGLQFPNYSSELNVNALELDDSALYLCASSLEGAGGGYTFGSGTRLTVV.

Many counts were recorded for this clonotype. DNA for the CDR3: TGTGCCAGCACCCTGGGCTCCTACAATGAGCAGTTCTTC. Its protein is CASTLGSYNEQFF. This sequence joins TRBV6-1 and TRBJ2-1, with no clear D. In germline, CDR1 is MNHNS, CDR2 SASEGT. V lost 7 bases and J 0 bases, leaving 7 bases between the germline ends. The length of the CDR3 is 13 residues.

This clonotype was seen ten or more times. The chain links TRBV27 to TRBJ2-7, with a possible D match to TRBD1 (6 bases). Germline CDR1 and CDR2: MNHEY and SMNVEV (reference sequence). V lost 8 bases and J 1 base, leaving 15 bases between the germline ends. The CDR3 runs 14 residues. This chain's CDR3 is CASGTFTGSYEQYF. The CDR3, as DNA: TGTGCCAGCGGTACTTTTACAGGGTCCTACGAGCAGTACTTC.

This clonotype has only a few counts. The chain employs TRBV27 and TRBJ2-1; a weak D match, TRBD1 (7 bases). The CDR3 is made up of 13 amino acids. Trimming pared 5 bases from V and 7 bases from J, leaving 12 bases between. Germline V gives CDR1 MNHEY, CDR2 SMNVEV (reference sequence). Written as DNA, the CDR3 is TGTGCCAGCAGTCGGGACAGCGGGAATGAGCAGTTCTTC. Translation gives CASSRDSGNEQFF.

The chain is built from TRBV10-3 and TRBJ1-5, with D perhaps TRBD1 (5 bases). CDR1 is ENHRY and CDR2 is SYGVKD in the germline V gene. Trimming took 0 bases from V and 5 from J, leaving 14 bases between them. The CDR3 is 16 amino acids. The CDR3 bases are TGTGCCATCAGTGAGTCGCCGCAGGGTGGGGATCAGCCCCAGCATTTT. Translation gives CAISESPQGGDQPQHF.

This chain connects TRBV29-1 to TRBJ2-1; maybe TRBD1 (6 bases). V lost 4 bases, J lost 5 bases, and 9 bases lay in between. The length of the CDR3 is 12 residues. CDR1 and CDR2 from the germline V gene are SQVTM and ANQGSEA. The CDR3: CSVAQGHNEQFF. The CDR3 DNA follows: TGCAGCGTTGCCCAGGGGCACAATGAGCAGTTCTTC.

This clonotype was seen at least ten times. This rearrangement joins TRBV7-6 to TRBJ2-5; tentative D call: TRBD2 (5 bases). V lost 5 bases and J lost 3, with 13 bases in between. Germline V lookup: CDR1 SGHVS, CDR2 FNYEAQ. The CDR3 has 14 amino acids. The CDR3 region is CASSAPTREETQYF. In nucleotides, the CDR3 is TGTGCCAGCAGCGCGCCTACTAGGGAAGAGACCCAGTACTTC.